The 3 T cell receptor beta chains below were found in one sample sequenced in a study of blood T cell repertoires in COVID-19. Assay: immunoSEQ multiplex PCR; the TCRdb copy retains only in-frame clones and omits some. The sample has almost 350,000 clones; 88% are singletons. The specimen was PBMCs or T cells enriched from blood (not recorded which). Receptors were obtained from a woman under 40 who had been exposed to COVID-19.

The V gene is TRBV28, the J gene TRBJ1-3; D unresolved. The V end was cut by 7 bases, the J end by 0 bases, with 4 bases between. The CDR3 is made up of 12 amino acids. Germline V CDR1 and CDR2: MDHEN, SYDVKM. CDR3 DNA sequence: TGTGCCAGCACGGTCTCTGGAAACACCATATATTTT. Protein product: CASTVSGNTIYF.

The V call is TRBV20-1, the J call TRBJ2-7; D is possibly TRBD1 (5 bases). The CDR3 runs to 13 residues. Trimming shortened V by 3 bases and J by 2 bases, and 11 bases separated the two germline ends. Germline V gives CDR1 DFQATT, CDR2 SNEGSKA (reference sequence). The CDR3 sequence is CSASGAIPYEQYF. As DNA, the CDR3 is TGCAGTGCTAGTGGGGCGATCCCCTACGAGCAGTACTTC.

V is TRBV28 and J is TRBJ2-5; D not certain. Trimming cost V 3 bases and J 7 bases, with 18 bases left between them. CDR1 is MDHEN and CDR2 is SYDVKM in the germline V gene. CDR3 size: 15 residues. The CDR3 loop is CASSFILGRSRTQYF. CDR3 DNA: TGTGCCAGCAGTTTCATCTTGGGCAGGTCCAGGACCCAGTACTTC. Full variable domain (rest looked up from reference TRBV28 and TRBJ2-5): DVKVTQSSRYLVKRTGEKVFLECVQDMDHENMFWYRQDPGLGLRLIYFSYDVKMKEKGDIPEGYSVSREKKERFSLILESASTNQTSMYLCASSFILGRSRTQYFGPGTRLLVL.